Listed below are T cell receptor beta chains from one sample, sequenced in a study of cytomegalovirus exposure and HLA in healthy donors. The method was immunoSEQ multiplex PCR; TCRdb's version includes in-frame clones alone and lacks a portion of them. Altogether fewer than 150,000 clones are present, under 80% being singletons, with the ten largest covering less than 3.5%. The source material was PBMCs. These receptors all stem from a male donor in good health and CMV-seronegative. The conserved cysteine and the conserved F or W are not part of the CDR3 here. Each record gives: CDR3 length, J gene, V gene, CDR3 protein.

len: 14; j_gene: TRBJ1-5; v_gene: TRBV7-2; CDR3aa: ASSYVAAGGFQPQH
len: 12; j_gene: TRBJ1-5; v_gene: TRBV27; CDR3aa: ASSLGTGLQPQH
len: 13; j_gene: TRBJ2-2; v_gene: TRBV6-4; CDR3aa: ASSDRPGGAGELF
len: 11; j_gene: TRBJ2-1; v_gene: TRBV6-4; CDR3aa: ASSAAGRGEQF
len: 12; j_gene: TRBJ2-7; v_gene: TRBV6-5; CDR3aa: ASSYSRSRGEQY
len: 11; j_gene: TRBJ1-5; v_gene: TRBV6-5; CDR3aa: ASSGQDNQPQH
len: 15; j_gene: TRBJ2-1; v_gene: TRBV7-9; CDR3aa: ASSPTPLAGGSNEQF
len: 15; j_gene: TRBJ2-7; v_gene: TRBV13; CDR3aa: ASSSSGLAGGRYEQY
len: 11; j_gene: TRBJ1-1; v_gene: TRBV6-5; CDR3aa: ASSYGQGDEAF
len: 13; j_gene: TRBJ2-7; v_gene: TRBV5-5; CDR3aa: ASSFLAGEVYEQY
len: 13; j_gene: TRBJ2-2; v_gene: TRBV5-4; CDR3aa: ASSYGNRDTGELF
len: 14; j_gene: TRBJ2-7; v_gene: TRBV9; CDR3aa: ASSAGGSSSSYEQY
len: 14; j_gene: TRBJ2-1; v_gene: TRBV4-3; CDR3aa: ASSQVRGGGISEQF
len: 12; j_gene: TRBJ2-7; v_gene: TRBV6-6; CDR3aa: ASSSALRDNEQY
len: 15; j_gene: TRBJ1-2; v_gene: TRBV19; CDR3aa: ASSILGGGQGPYGYT
len: 11; j_gene: TRBJ2-3; v_gene: TRBV2; CDR3aa: AIHPMSPDTQY
len: 15; j_gene: TRBJ2-7; v_gene: TRBV15; CDR3aa: ATSRDIANSYFYEQY
len: 13; j_gene: TRBJ1-5; v_gene: TRBV6-1; CDR3aa: ASSVGLYSNQPQH
len: 14; j_gene: TRBJ2-3; v_gene: TRBV4-3; CDR3aa: ASSQERQGAADTQY
len: 12; j_gene: TRBJ1-6; v_gene: TRBV27; CDR3aa: ASSLGMQESPLH
len: 11; j_gene: TRBJ2-3; v_gene: TRBV7-2; CDR3aa: ASSLAASGTQY
len: 14; j_gene: TRBJ2-5; v_gene: TRBV5-1; CDR3aa: ARSPRVSGAQETQY
len: 12; j_gene: TRBJ1-2; v_gene: TRBV27; CDR3aa: ASSLSYGGNGYT
len: 9; j_gene: TRBJ1-1; v_gene: TRBV7-9; CDR3aa: ASLAVGEAF
len: 12; j_gene: TRBJ1-1; v_gene: TRBV6-1; CDR3aa: ASEVGPVDTEAF
len: 16; j_gene: TRBJ2-1; v_gene: TRBV5-1; CDR3aa: ASRFPSGGRVNYNEQF
len: 15; j_gene: TRBJ1-5; v_gene: TRBV19; CDR3aa: ASSVDRWAQGHQPQH
len: 14; j_gene: TRBJ2-2; v_gene: TRBV5-4; CDR3aa: ASSLTGGPNTGELF
len: 13; j_gene: TRBJ2-3; v_gene: TRBV5-4; CDR3aa: ASSSTSGGPDTQY
len: 10; j_gene: TRBJ2-1; v_gene: TRBV6-5; CDR3aa: ASSDPGTGQF
len: 13; j_gene: TRBJ1-2; v_gene: TRBV30; CDR3aa: PWSEFLTGFAGYT
len: 12; j_gene: TRBJ2-3; v_gene: TRBV5-1; CDR3aa: ASSLGQSTDTQY
len: 13; j_gene: TRBJ2-3; v_gene: TRBV27; CDR3aa: ASSFERPVTDTQY
len: 13; j_gene: TRBJ1-1; v_gene: TRBV27; CDR3aa: ASSLSATVNTEAF
len: 8; j_gene: TRBJ1-1; v_gene: TRBV29-1; CDR3aa: SVGDRVAF
len: 14; j_gene: TRBJ2-7; v_gene: TRBV2; CDR3aa: ASSEAQRKFSYEQY
len: 12; j_gene: TRBJ2-7; v_gene: TRBV6-5; CDR3aa: ASSGATGSYEQY
len: 13; j_gene: TRBJ1-1; v_gene: TRBV7-9; CDR3aa: ASSPLQAPSTEAF
len: 15; j_gene: TRBJ2-7; v_gene: TRBV27; CDR3aa: ASSLSGLGRGNYEQY
len: 13; j_gene: TRBJ2-5; v_gene: TRBV7-6; CDR3aa: ASSLGSGKGETQY
len: 11; j_gene: TRBJ2-7; v_gene: TRBV14; CDR3aa: ASSQTGGYEQY
len: 15; j_gene: TRBJ2-7; v_gene: TRBV7-8; CDR3aa: ASSLAPRGQRAYEQY
len: 13; j_gene: TRBJ1-2; v_gene: TRBV27; CDR3aa: ASREGQATNYGYT
len: 13; j_gene: TRBJ2-5; v_gene: TRBV6-6; CDR3aa: ASLQTTGGAGEQY
len: 12; j_gene: TRBJ1-6; v_gene: TRBV5-1; CDR3aa: ASSWTGLGSPLH
len: 12; j_gene: TRBJ1-1; v_gene: TRBV5-1; CDR3aa: ASSLGLMNTEAF
len: 13; j_gene: TRBJ1-1; v_gene: TRBV5-4; CDR3aa: ASSLKQGLGTEAF
len: 12; j_gene: TRBJ1-4; v_gene: TRBV18; CDR3aa: ASSVDTANEKLF
len: 9; j_gene: TRBJ2-7; v_gene: TRBV4-1; CDR3aa: ASGGEGEQY
len: 13; j_gene: TRBJ1-4; v_gene: TRBV5-1; CDR3aa: ASSDRTGGNEKLF
len: 11; j_gene: TRBJ1-2; v_gene: TRBV11-2; CDR3aa: ASSLGPDYGYT
len: 13; j_gene: TRBJ1-6; v_gene: TRBV10-3; CDR3aa: AISQDTGGFSPLH
len: 15; j_gene: TRBJ2-1; v_gene: TRBV4-1; CDR3aa: ASSQELSGGTYNEQF
len: 13; j_gene: TRBJ2-1; v_gene: TRBV27; CDR3aa: ASSFFGGSYNEQF
len: 13; j_gene: TRBJ1-5; v_gene: TRBV7-5; CDR3aa: ARSFHVRSNQPQH
len: 11; j_gene: TRBJ1-2; v_gene: TRBV5-1; CDR3aa: ASSSSLVFIPT
len: 15; j_gene: TRBJ2-6; v_gene: TRBV7-6; CDR3aa: ASSLGAGGSGANVLT
len: 17; j_gene: TRBJ2-7; v_gene: TRBV5-1; CDR3aa: ASSSAILRLAGLSYEQY
len: 12; j_gene: TRBJ1-1; v_gene: TRBV15; CDR3aa: ATSRGQGAAEAF
len: 13; j_gene: TRBJ1-4; v_gene: TRBV7-9; CDR3aa: ASSGLDRGNEKLF